This T cell receptor beta chain was captured in a study of cytomegalovirus exposure and HLA in healthy donors. Study in general: The study placed less than 90% of its 398 genotyped donors in the Caucasian-associated ancestry cluster. Overall study results and limits: Specificity for CMV antigens was confirmed in vitro for a few of the CMV-associated chains.

The CDR3 loop spans 15 amino acids. V dropped 6 bases and J dropped 4; count of bases not matched to a gene: 9. Germline assignment: CDR1 MRHNA and CDR2 SNTAGT. Of note for this clone: The antigen is unknown.

In the PCR, 60 Vbeta and 13 Jbeta primers were used. Assay used: immunoSEQ multiplex PCR; TCRdb lists only in-frame clones, some missing. The sample table includes roughly 75,000 clones. J is TRBJ2-1 and V is TRBV6-4; 7 nucleotides agree with TRBD1. The clonotype was recovered from a boy between 10 and 17 years old in good health and CMV-seronegative. Sequencing used PBMCs. The CDR3 loop is CASSAETGSYNEQFF. DNA of the CDR3: TGTGCCAGCAGCGCCGAGACAGGGTCTTACAATGAGCAGTTCTTC.